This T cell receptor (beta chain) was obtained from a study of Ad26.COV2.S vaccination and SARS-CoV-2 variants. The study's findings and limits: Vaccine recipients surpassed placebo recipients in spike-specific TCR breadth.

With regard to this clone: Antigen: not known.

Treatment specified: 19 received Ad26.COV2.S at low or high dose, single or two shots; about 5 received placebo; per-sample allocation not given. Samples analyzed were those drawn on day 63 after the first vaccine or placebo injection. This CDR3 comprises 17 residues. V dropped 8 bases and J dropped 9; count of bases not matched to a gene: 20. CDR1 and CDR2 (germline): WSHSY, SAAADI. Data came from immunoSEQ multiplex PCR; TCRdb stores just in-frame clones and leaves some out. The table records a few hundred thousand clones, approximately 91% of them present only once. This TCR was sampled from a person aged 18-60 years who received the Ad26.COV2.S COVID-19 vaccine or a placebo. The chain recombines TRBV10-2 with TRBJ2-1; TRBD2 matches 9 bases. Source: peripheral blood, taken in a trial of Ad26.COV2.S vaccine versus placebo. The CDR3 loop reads CASGGGGETSGRGEQFF. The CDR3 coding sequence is TGCGCCAGCGGTGGAGGCGGTGAAACTAGCGGGCGGGGTGAGCAGTTCTTC.